This record concerns one TCR beta chain sequence. Cohorts were assigned according to the clinical history that participants reported. Original processing methods: Amplification of reference gene primers was used by the study to estimate nucleated cell counts. Sequenced by immunoSEQ multiplex PCR; TCRdb stores in-frame clones only, minus some. Clone size and V and J calls were adopted from that table, with D and trimming inferred from the DNA. The table includes about 280,000 clones, roughly four fifths detected once. This sample is drawn from a study of blood T cell repertoires in COVID-19. Trimming stripped 9 bases from V and 0 bases from J, with 11 bases between. The CDR3 has 13 amino acids. Germline V gene data show CDR1 as LNHDA and CDR2 as SQIVND (reference sequence).

This receptor was obtained from a man aged 35 to 55 who had been exposed to COVID-19. The chain is built from TRBV19 and TRBJ1-1, with TRBD1 as a possible D gene (5 bases). The specimen was PBMCs or T cells enriched from blood (not recorded which). CDR3 residues: CASYTGMNTEAFF. The CDR3, as DNA: TGTGCCAGCTACACAGGCATGAACACTGAAGCTTTCTTT.